The entry that follows covers one T cell receptor beta chain sequence. The CDR3 spans 16 residues. Per the germline V gene, CDR1 is SNHLY and CDR2 is FYNNEI. V shed 7 bases, J shed 0 bases, and the junction held 4 bases outside the gene matches. This sample stems from a study of control samples from healthy donors and cancer patients. Profiled with immunoSEQ multiplex PCR; TCRdb holds only in-frame clones, not every one. The top ten clones hold around 5.7% of a sample with roughly 80,000 clones, more than 70% of them seen once. V gene TRBV2 combines with J gene TRBJ1-6; 9 nucleotides match TRBD1. The material sequenced was blood. The sequence was obtained from a woman in her fifties or sixties in good health. As DNA, the CDR3 is TGTGCCAGCACGGGACAGGGAAACTCCTATAATTCACCCCTCCACTTT. Protein product: CASTGQGNSYNSPLHF.